What follows describes a single TCR beta chain. The assay was immunoSEQ multiplex PCR, and TCRdb's table has in-frame clones only and misses some. The sample comprises fewer than 350,000 clones, roughly 90% of which are singletons, and approximately 1% rests with the top ten. This CDR3 is built from 13 residues. Germline CDR1 is LNHDA and CDR2 is SQIVND (reference sequence). Trimming cost V 10 bases and J 3 bases, with 15 bases left between them. This sample was included in a study of blood T cell repertoires in COVID-19. Sequenced input: PBMCs or T cells enriched from blood (not recorded which). The chain recombines TRBV19 with TRBJ1-1; D gene unclear. The clonotype was recovered from a woman aged 25-40 years who had recovered from COVID-19. This CDR3 reads CATRTRSDTEAFF. CDR3 DNA: TGTGCCACCCGAACCCGATCGGACACTGAAGCTTTCTTT.